Listed here are 7 T cell receptor beta chains from one sample, sequenced in a study of blood T cell repertoires in COVID-19. Profiling relied on immunoSEQ multiplex PCR, and the TCRdb table lists in-frame clones only, not all of them. Of 9,500 to 15,000 clones listed, roughly 80% are singletons. Material: peripheral blood. All receptors come from a woman aged 55-70 years with acute or convalescent COVID-19.

The chain joins TRBV5-1 to TRBJ2-2; TRBD1 matches 8 bases. Germline CDR1 and CDR2: SGHRS and YFSETQ. The CDR3 length is 16 residues. V shed 6 bases and J 4 bases; nucleotides not matched to a gene: 11. The CDR3 protein is CASTQPGQVSTGELFF. Written as DNA, the CDR3 is TGCGCCAGCACTCAACCGGGACAGGTCTCCACCGGGGAGCTGTTTTTT.

The chain has TRBV18 and TRBJ2-1; 11 bases map to TRBD2. The CDR3 sequence is 16 residues long. V lost 3 bases to trimming and J lost 4 bases; unmatched junction nucleotides: 5. Germline lookup yields CDR1 KGHSH and CDR2 LQKENI. Here the CDR3 reads CASSPILAGAYNEQFF. In DNA form, the CDR3 reads TGTGCCAGCTCACCCATACTAGCGGGGGCGTACAATGAGCAGTTCTTC.

The chain carries TRBV5-6 and TRBJ2-3; D gene uncertain. Trimming pared 4 bases from V and 14 bases from J, leaving 17 bases between. This CDR3 is built from 12 residues. CDR1 is SGHDT, CDR2 YYEEEE, per germline. The CDR3 is CASSLLRELRYF. The CDR3 DNA sequence: TGTGCCAGCAGCCTCCTCCGTGAGCTTAGGTATTTT.

The genes are TRBV27 and TRBJ1-1, with 7 bases lining up with TRBD1. The CDR3 consists of 16 residues. Germline CDR1 is MNHEY and CDR2 is SMNVEV (reference sequence). V gave up 3 bases and J gave up 4 bases; unmatched junction bases: 11. Here the CDR3 DNA reads TGTGCCAGCAGTTTTCCCAGGACAGGAGCGGGCACTGAAGCTTTCTTT. Protein sequence: CASSFPRTGAGTEAFF.

This chain's CDR3 is CASSLATLYTF. CDR3 DNA sequence: TGTGCCAGCAGCTTGGCGACACTCTACACCTTC. The rearrangement links TRBV5-6 to TRBJ1-2, with D unclear. This CDR3 is 11 amino acids long. V was clipped by 0 bases and J by 10 bases, with 7 bases between them. The germline CDR1 and CDR2 sequences are SGHDT and YYEEEE. Supplemented by reference TRBV5-6 and TRBJ1-2, the full variable domain reads DAGVTQSPTHLIKTRGQQVTLRCSPKSGHDTVSWYQQALGQGPQFIFQYYEEEERQRGNFPDRFSGHQFPNYSSELNVNALLLGDSALYLCASSLATLYTFGSGTRLTVV.

The gene calls are TRBV18 and TRBJ2-5; tentatively, D is TRBD2 (5 bases). The V gene's germline CDR1 is KGHSH and CDR2 LQKENI. The CDR3 has 17 amino acids. V gave up 1 base and J gave up 1 base, with 16 bases separating them. The CDR3 nucleotides read TGTGCCAGCTCACCACGTAAGGATCAGCTAGCCCAAGAGACCCAGTACTTC. Residues: CASSPRKDQLAQETQYF.

The chain carries TRBV30 and TRBJ1-2; D unclear. Germline V gives CDR1 GTSNPN, CDR2 SVGIG (reference sequence). Trimming cost V 4 bases and J 4 bases, with 16 bases left between them. This CDR3 has 14 residues. The CDR3 sequence is CAWNPLNGVYGYTF. In DNA form, the CDR3 reads TGTGCCTGGAACCCCCTCAACGGGGTCTATGGCTACACCTTC.